This TCR beta chain came from a study of T cell responses to AZD1222 COVID-19 vaccine. Study information: Pooling of second doses given at about 4 or about 12 weeks was done.

CDR1 is SQVTM and CDR2 is ANQGSEA in the germline V gene. V gave up 7 bases and J gave up 0 bases, with 12 bases separating them. This CDR3 is built from 13 residues. Notes on this clone: Its antigen is currently unknown.

Study-wide results and caveats: Mostly white British, mostly female donors; authors suggested clonal diversity may be underestimated. The repertoires were collected only after the peak T cell response.

Clones were sequenced by immunoSEQ multiplex PCR, and TCRdb holds only the in-frame ones, with some missing. Among roughly 150,000 clones listed, roughly 88% were seen once. The material sequenced was peripheral blood, taken on day 0 of AZD1222 vaccination. The chain is built from TRBV29-1 and TRBJ1-1; maybe TRBD1 (6 bases). This receptor was obtained from an adult in good health. Here the CDR3 DNA reads TGCAGCGCCAGGACAGTCATGAACACTGAAGCTTTCTTT. Translation gives CSARTVMNTEAFF.